Listed below are T cell receptor beta chains from one sample, sequenced in a study of T cell changes during pregnancy in multiple sclerosis. Profiled with immunoSEQ multiplex PCR; TCRdb holds only in-frame clones, not every one. The sample lists about 69,000 clones, 90% to 95% seen once, with around 0.27% in the top ten. The sequencing used CD4+ T cells from peripheral blood mononuclear cells, collected in the third trimester of pregnancy. The receptor source for this set is a female donor in good health, enrolled as a control in a pregnancy study. CDR3s include the opening cysteine and the closing phenylalanine or tryptophan. A D gene is named only where the DNA matches it firmly. Only some rows state a clone size, as once, few, many or a class for expanded clones.

j_call: TRBJ1-1
v_call: TRBV11-2
clone_size: NA
d_call: NA
cdr3_nt: TGTGCCAGCAGTCTTGGAGTGAACACTGAAGCTTTCTTT
cdr3_aa: CASSLGVNTEAFF

j_call: TRBJ2-7
v_call: TRBV29-1
clone_size: NA
d_call: NA
cdr3_nt: TGCAGCGCTGAAAATGACAGATCCTACGAGCAGTACTTC
cdr3_aa: CSAENDRSYEQYF

j_call: TRBJ2-3
v_call: TRBV11-2
clone_size: NA
d_call: TRBD2
cdr3_nt: TGTGCCAGCAGCCAATGGGGCGGGGGGGGGAAAGATACGCAGTATTTT
cdr3_aa: CASSQWGGGGKDTQYF

j_call: TRBJ1-5
v_call: TRBV16
clone_size: few
d_call: NA
cdr3_nt: TGTGCCAGCAGCCAAATGTCAGATTCTAGATTTGCGCCCCAGCATTTT
cdr3_aa: CASSQMSDSRFAPQHF

j_call: TRBJ1-1
v_call: TRBV20-1
clone_size: once
d_call: TRBD1
cdr3_nt: TGCAGTGCTAAAGACAGGGTCGCCGCTTTCTTT
cdr3_aa: CSAKDRVAAFF

j_call: TRBJ2-7
v_call: TRBV7-8
clone_size: once
d_call: TRBD2
cdr3_nt: TGTGCCAGCAGCTTAACCCGGGGGGGGTCCCCCTACGAGCAGTACTTC
cdr3_aa: CASSLTRGGSPYEQYF

j_call: TRBJ1-5
v_call: TRBV19
clone_size: NA
d_call: NA
cdr3_nt: TGTGCCAGCGCTTCGGGGGGCCAGAATAGCAATCAGCCCCAGCATTTT
cdr3_aa: CASASGGQNSNQPQHF

j_call: TRBJ1-2
v_call: TRBV11-3
clone_size: NA
d_call: NA
cdr3_nt: TGTGCCAGCAGCTTAGCTAGGGGCATCTATGGCTACACCTTC
cdr3_aa: CASSLARGIYGYTF

j_call: TRBJ2-3
v_call: TRBV4-2
clone_size: NA
d_call: TRBD2
cdr3_nt: TGTGCCAGCAGCCCCGGGGTAGCGGGGGGCCGCACAGATACGCAGTATTTT
cdr3_aa: CASSPGVAGGRTDTQYF

j_call: TRBJ2-1
v_call: TRBV9
clone_size: NA
d_call: NA
cdr3_nt: TGTGCCAGCAGCGTAGGAGGAGGCTCCTACAATGAGCAGTTCTTC
cdr3_aa: CASSVGGGSYNEQFF

j_call: TRBJ1-3
v_call: TRBV7-3
clone_size: few
d_call: TRBD1
cdr3_nt: TGTGCCAGCAGTCACGGACAGGGGAGAAACACCATATATTTT
cdr3_aa: CASSHGQGRNTIYF

j_call: TRBJ2-2
v_call: TRBV19
clone_size: NA
d_call: NA
cdr3_nt: TGTGCCAGTAGTATAACGGGGTTAAACACCGGGGAGCTGTTTTTT
cdr3_aa: CASSITGLNTGELFF

j_call: TRBJ1-1
v_call: TRBV15
clone_size: NA
d_call: NA
cdr3_nt: TGTGCCACCAGCAGCTCAGACAGGCTGAACACTGAAGCTTTCTTT
cdr3_aa: CATSSSDRLNTEAFF

j_call: TRBJ1-4
v_call: TRBV2
clone_size: NA
d_call: NA
cdr3_nt: TGTGCCAGCAGTGAAAGGCAGGGGAGAGGTGAAAAACTGTTTTTT
cdr3_aa: CASSERQGRGEKLFF

j_call: TRBJ2-1
v_call: TRBV30
clone_size: NA
d_call: TRBD2
cdr3_nt: TGTGCCTGCAGCAAGTGGAGCGGGGGGGCCGGGCACAATGAGCAGTTCTTC
cdr3_aa: CACSKWSGGAGHNEQFF

j_call: TRBJ1-4
v_call: TRBV5-5
clone_size: NA
d_call: NA
cdr3_nt: TGTGCCAGCAATCCGGGAAACCTTAATGAAAAACTGTTTTTT
cdr3_aa: CASNPGNLNEKLFF

j_call: TRBJ1-1
v_call: TRBV4-3
clone_size: few
d_call: NA
cdr3_nt: TGCGCCAGCAGCCAAGCGATCTCAGGGGTCACTGAAGCTTTCTTT
cdr3_aa: CASSQAISGVTEAFF

j_call: TRBJ2-7
v_call: TRBV5-1
clone_size: NA
d_call: NA
cdr3_nt: TGCGCCAGCAGCTTGGACCAGGGTAGCTCCTACGAGCAGTACTTC
cdr3_aa: CASSLDQGSSYEQYF

j_call: TRBJ1-4
v_call: TRBV2
clone_size: NA
d_call: NA
cdr3_nt: TGTGCCAGCACTCGTATTTCGGCTAATGAAAAACTGTTTTTT
cdr3_aa: CASTRISANEKLFF

j_call: TRBJ1-1
v_call: TRBV5-4
clone_size: few
d_call: NA
cdr3_nt: TGTGCCAGCAGCTCACGGGCGACAGCAAACACTGAAGCTTTCTTT
cdr3_aa: CASSSRATANTEAFF

j_call: TRBJ1-1
v_call: TRBV11-2
clone_size: NA
d_call: TRBD1
cdr3_nt: TGTGCCAGCAGTGGGACAGGGCGGAGGGCTTTCTTT
cdr3_aa: CASSGTGRRAFF

j_call: TRBJ1-4
v_call: TRBV6-1
clone_size: NA
d_call: NA
cdr3_nt: TGTGCCAGCTCAGGGAGGACTAATGAAAAACTGTTTTTT
cdr3_aa: CASSGRTNEKLFF

j_call: TRBJ1-1
v_call: TRBV6-4
clone_size: NA
d_call: NA
cdr3_nt: TGTGCCAGCAGTGACTCGAGGTTCGGTGAAGCTTTCTTT
cdr3_aa: CASSDSRFGEAFF

j_call: TRBJ2-1
v_call: TRBV5-1
clone_size: once
d_call: TRBD2
cdr3_nt: TGCGCCAGCAGCCAAAGCGGGGGGGTTGGCAATGAGCAGTTCTTC
cdr3_aa: CASSQSGGVGNEQFF